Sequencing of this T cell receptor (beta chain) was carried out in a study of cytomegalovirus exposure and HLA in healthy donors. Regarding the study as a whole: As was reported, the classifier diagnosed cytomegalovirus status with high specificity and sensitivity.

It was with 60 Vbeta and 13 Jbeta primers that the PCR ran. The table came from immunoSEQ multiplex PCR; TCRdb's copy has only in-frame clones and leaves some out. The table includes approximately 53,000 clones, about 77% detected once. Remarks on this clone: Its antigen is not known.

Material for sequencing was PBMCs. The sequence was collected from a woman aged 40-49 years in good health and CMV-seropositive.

This chain's CDR3 is CASSKTGISEQFF. DNA of the CDR3: TGTGCCAGCTCAAAGACAGGGATAAGTGAGCAGTTCTTC. V usage is TRBV18 and J usage is TRBJ2-1, with TRBD1 identical over 7 bases. CDR3 length: 13 residues. With V trimmed by 5 bases and J by 9 bases, 7 bases remained unmatched. Germline V gene data show CDR1 as KGHSH and CDR2 as LQKENI.